The 27 T cell receptor beta chains listed next were all sequenced from one sample in a study of shared clonotypes between healthy human individuals. Sequencing used immunoSEQ multiplex PCR; TCRdb keeps in-frame clones, though not all of them. Of roughly 2.4 million clones listed, approximately 96% are singletons. Sequencing was performed on naive CD4+ T cells sorted from blood. Stated subset: CD45RA+ positively selected. The receptor set was obtained from a man aged 18 to 29 in good health.

The J gene is TRBJ1-4, the V gene TRBV7-9; TRBD1 matches 7 bases. CDR1 and CDR2 (germline): SEHNR, FQNEAQ (reference sequence). V lost 5 bases, J lost 3 bases, and 6 bases stayed unmatched. The CDR3 has 15 residues. The DNA of the CDR3 is TGTGCCAGCAGCACAGGGGACGCCTCTAATGAAAAACTGTTTTTT. It translates to CASSTGDASNEKLFF.

The V and J genes are TRBV30 and TRBJ1-2; D gene uncertain. Trimming took off 7 bases at V and 2 bases at J, with 5 bases between the two ends. In germline, CDR1 is GTSNPN, CDR2 SVGIG (reference sequence). The CDR3 length is 10 residues. The CDR3 is CAFLNYGYTF. The CDR3 DNA reads TGTGCCTTTCTAAACTATGGCTACACCTTC. The whole variable domain, remainder taken from reference TRBV30 and TRBJ1-2, is SQTIHQWPATLVQPVGSPLSLECTVEGTSNPNLYWYRQAAGRGLQLLFYSVGIGQISSEVPQNLSASRPQDRQFILSSKKLLLSDSGFYLCAFLNYGYTFGSGTRLTVV.

The chain employs TRBV5-1 and TRBJ2-3; 10 bases fit TRBD2. In germline, CDR1 is SGHRS, CDR2 YFSETQ. The CDR3 contains 16 residues. V was clipped by 7 bases and J by 1 base; unmatched bases: 9. The CDR3 region is CASGFTGTSGTDTQYF. The CDR3 DNA follows: TGCGCCAGCGGGTTTACCGGGACTAGCGGCACAGATACGCAGTATTTT.

The chain uses TRBV6-1 and TRBJ1-5; tentative D call: TRBD1 (6 bases). Germline-derived CDR1 and CDR2 are MNHNS and SASEGT. This CDR3 is 15 amino acids long. The V end lost 4 bases, the J end lost 5 bases, and 15 bases lay between the germline ends. The CDR3 DNA reads TGTGCCAGCAGTGTGCCCGGACAGAAATATCAGCCCCAGCATTTT. Amino acid sequence: CASSVPGQKYQPQHF.

The chain recombines TRBV6-1 with TRBJ2-2; no clear D. The V end lost 6 bases, the J end lost 3 bases, and 14 bases lay between the germline ends. Germline V lookup: CDR1 MNHNS, CDR2 SASEGT. The CDR3 contains 15 residues. CDR3 in DNA: TGTGCCAGCAGCGTTGGCCGGCCATACACCGGGGAGCTGTTTTTT. The encoded protein is CASSVGRPYTGELFF.

The chain employs TRBV18 and TRBJ1-1; D gene ambiguous. This CDR3 is built from 14 residues. V gave up 2 bases and J gave up 1 base, with 8 bases separating them. CDR1 is KGHSH, CDR2 LQKENI, per germline. The CDR3 loop reads CASSPAIGNTEAFF. The CDR3, as DNA: TGTGCCAGCTCACCAGCGATCGGGAACACTGAAGCTTTCTTT.

The V and J genes are TRBV7-3 and TRBJ1-2, with 9 bases identical to TRBD1. The J segment lost 3 bases and the V segment lost 4 bases, leaving 15 bases of the junction unmatched. CDR1 is SGHTA, CDR2 FQGTGA, per germline. The CDR3 is 18 amino acids. The CDR3 region has the DNA TGTGCCAGCAGCTCTCTTTGGGACAGGGCAGGTCTGGACTATGGCTACACCTTC. Protein: CASSSLWDRAGLDYGYTF.

V gene TRBV18 combines with J gene TRBJ2-3; D is perhaps TRBD1 or TRBD2 (5 bases each). The length of the CDR3 is 16 residues. Germline CDR1 KGHSH, CDR2 LQKENI. V lost 5 bases and J 5 bases, leaving 20 bases between the germline ends. The DNA for the CDR3 is TGTGCCAGCTCAACAACGAGGGGTGCTGGGGGAGATACGCAGTATTTT. Protein sequence: CASSTTRGAGGDTQYF.

The CDR3 coding sequence is TGCAGCGTTTGGGTCGTCGGAAACACCATATATTTT. This gives the protein CSVWVVGNTIYF. V usage is TRBV29-1 and J usage is TRBJ1-3; D gene ambiguous. Germline V gene sequence: CDR1 SQVTM, CDR2 ANQGSEA. Trimming removed 5 bases from V and 4 bases from J, with 9 bases in between. The CDR3 contains 12 residues.

V gene TRBV7-2 combines with J gene TRBJ2-1, with D maybe TRBD2 (7 bases). Trimming pared 2 bases from V and 8 bases from J, leaving 13 bases between. Germline V gene sequence: CDR1 SGHTA, CDR2 FQGNSA. This CDR3 is built from 14 residues. In DNA form, the CDR3 reads TGTGCCAGCAGCTTACGATCCGGGGGGCATGAGCAGTTCTTC. It codes for CASSLRSGGHEQFF.

This chain uses TRBV7-3 with TRBJ2-2, with 9 bases aligning to TRBD2. Germline V lookup: CDR1 SGHTA, CDR2 FQGTGA. The CDR3 is 15 amino acids. V was pared by 5 bases and J by 0 bases, with 1 base of the junction left unmatched. The CDR3 DNA is TGTGCCAGCAGCCGGACTAGCGCGAACACCGGGGAGCTGTTTTTT. Amino acids: CASSRTSANTGELFF. The full variable domain, in which reference TRBV7-3 and TRBJ2-2 provide the parts outside the CDR3, is GAGVSQTPSNKVTEKGKYVELRCDPISGHTALYWYRQSLGQGPEFLIYFQGTGAADDSGLPNDRFFAVRPEGSVSTLKIQRTERGDSAVYLCASSRTSANTGELFFGEGSRLTVL.

The chain joins TRBV10-3 to TRBJ2-7, with D possibly matching TRBD1 (5 bases). The V gene's germline CDR1 is ENHRY and CDR2 SYGVKD. The CDR3 covers 12 residues. V lost 3 bases and J 7 bases, leaving 10 bases between the germline ends. The CDR3 protein is CAISEGVWEQYF. CDR3 nucleotides: TGTGCCATCAGTGAAGGGGTATGGGAGCAGTACTTC.

The CDR3 DNA sequence: TGTGCCAGCTCACTCTCGGAAACTTACGAGCAGTACTTC. Encoded protein: CASSLSETYEQYF. The V and J genes are TRBV18 and TRBJ2-7, with no clear D. This CDR3 spans 13 amino acids. V was shortened by 4 bases and J by 4 bases, with 11 bases between the two germline ends. Germline V gives CDR1 KGHSH, CDR2 LQKENI.

The gene calls are TRBV25-1 and TRBJ1-6, with D possibly being TRBD1 (6 bases). Germline V gene sequence: CDR1 MGHDK, CDR2 SYGVNS. The CDR3 sequence is 14 residues long. Trimming left V 4 bases short and J 7 bases short, with 11 bases between. CDR3: CASSGVQGNSPLHF. DNA for the CDR3: TGTGCCAGCAGTGGAGTACAGGGCAATTCACCCCTCCACTTT. The whole variable domain, filled in from reference TRBV25-1 and TRBJ1-6, reads EADIYQTPRYLVIGTGKKITLECSQTMGHDKMYWYQQDPGMELHLIHYSYGVNSTEKGDLSSESTVSRIRTEHFPLTLESARPSHTSQYLCASSGVQGNSPLHFGNGTRLTVT.

The rearrangement links TRBV7-9 to TRBJ2-5, with D perhaps matching TRBD1 (7 bases). CDR3 size: 16 residues. In germline, CDR1 is SEHNR, CDR2 FQNEAQ (reference sequence). The V and J ends lost 0 bases and 5 bases respectively, with 16 bases between them. The chain's CDR3 is CASSLAQEQGRETQYF. The CDR3 bases are TGTGCCAGCAGCTTAGCGCAAGAACAGGGGAGGGAGACCCAGTACTTC.

This rearrangement joins TRBV10-1 to TRBJ2-1; 11 bases line up with TRBD2. This CDR3 contains 17 residues. V was pared by 0 bases and J by 5 bases, with 6 bases of the junction left unmatched. CDR1 WNHNN and CDR2 SYGVQD come from the germline V gene (reference sequence). The CDR3 DNA follows: TGCGCCAGCAGTGAGTCGACGGGACTAGCGGCACACAATGAGCAGTTCTTC. Translation: CASSESTGLAAHNEQFF.

The V gene is TRBV30, the J gene TRBJ1-1; D possibly corresponds to TRBD1 (6 bases). The CDR3 is made up of 13 amino acids. The germline V and J ends were trimmed by 3 bases and 1 base, with 9 bases remaining between them. Germline V gives CDR1 GTSNPN, CDR2 SVGIG (reference sequence). The CDR3 spells CAWRAGANTEAFF. In DNA form, the CDR3 reads TGTGCCTGGAGGGCAGGGGCGAACACTGAAGCTTTCTTT.

J is TRBJ2-1 and V is TRBV20-1; no reliable D call. Trimming removed 4 bases from V and 6 bases from J, with 7 bases in between. The CDR3 is made up of 11 amino acids. The V gene's germline CDR1 is DFQATT and CDR2 SNEGSKA (reference sequence). As DNA, the CDR3 is TGCAGTGCTAAGGACGGCAATGAGCAGTTCTTC. Its translation is CSAKDGNEQFF.

On this clone: The sample contains more than one DNA sequence encoding this CDR3. This chain connects TRBV18 to TRBJ1-5, with TRBD1 matching over 8 bases. The trim removed 2 bases at V and 7 bases at J, leaving 4 bases unmatched. Germline values: CDR1 KGHSH, CDR2 LQKENI. This CDR3 has 14 residues. As DNA, the CDR3 is TGTGCCAGCTCACCAGGACAGGGAGGGCAGCCCCAGCATTTT. It codes for CASSPGQGGQPQHF.

This CDR3 reads CASSLSGPEQYF. CDR3 in DNA: TGTGCCAGCAGTTTATCAGGGCCCGAGCAGTACTTC. The genes are TRBV28 and TRBJ2-7; D perhaps matches TRBD1 (5 bases). This CDR3 region has 12 residues. CDR1 and CDR2 (germline): MDHEN, SYDVKM. Trimming cost V 1 base and J 6 bases, with 7 bases left between them.

The rearrangement links TRBV10-3 to TRBJ1-5, with 7 bases identical to TRBD1. J gave up 7 bases and V 0 bases, and 6 bases lay outside the gene matches. Germline V gives CDR1 ENHRY, CDR2 SYGVKD. CDR3 length: 15 residues. The CDR3 sequence: CAISESRQGGQPQHF. The CDR3, as DNA: TGTGCCATCAGTGAGTCTCGACAGGGTGGACAGCCCCAGCATTTT.

The chain has TRBV11-3 and TRBJ2-1, with D perhaps TRBD2 (6 bases). This CDR3 comprises 15 residues. Trimming stripped 0 bases from V and 8 bases from J, with 14 bases between. Germline V lookup: CDR1 SGHNT, CDR2 YENEEA. The CDR3 sequence is CASSLETGAPYEQFF. The CDR3 DNA follows: TGTGCCAGCAGCTTAGAAACGGGAGCCCCCTATGAGCAGTTCTTC. Looking up the rest from reference TRBV11-3 and TRBJ2-1 gives the full variable domain: EAGVVQSPRYKIIEKKQPVAFWCNPISGHNTLYWYLQNLGQGPELLIRYENEEAVDDSQLPKDRFSAERLKGVDSTLKIQPAELGDSAVYLCASSLETGAPYEQFFGPGTRLTVL.

The chain is built from TRBV4-1 and TRBJ2-5; TRBD1 aligns across 12 bases. The CDR3 totals 16 residues. The ends lost 1 base at V and 5 bases at J; junction bases unmatched: 5. Germline assignment: CDR1 MGHRA and CDR2 YSYEKL. In nucleotides, the CDR3 is TGCGCCAGCAGCCAAGCTTGGGACAGGGGGCGGGAGACCCAGTACTTC. Translated: CASSQAWDRGRETQYF.

J is TRBJ1-5 and V is TRBV6-6; D may be TRBD1 (6 bases). CDR1 and CDR2 from the germline V gene are MNHNY and SVGAGI (reference sequence). V dropped 2 bases and J dropped 3 bases, with 14 bases sitting between them. The CDR3 spans 16 residues. The CDR3 DNA reads TGTGCCAGCAGTTACCCTACAGGACAGCTCAATCAGCCCCAGCATTTT. Translating it yields CASSYPTGQLNQPQHF.

The rearrangement joins TRBV6-5 to TRBJ1-4, with 8 bases lining up with TRBD1. From germline, CDR1 is MNHEY and CDR2 SVGAGI. The CDR3 extends over 15 amino acids. The ends lost 5 bases at V and 5 bases at J; junction bases unmatched: 7. CDR3 sequence: CASSGVGTGNEKLFF. In DNA form, the CDR3 reads TGTGCCAGCAGTGGGGTTGGGACAGGAAATGAAAAACTGTTTTTT.

This clone has just one count. The chain couples TRBV30 to TRBJ2-1; 11 nucleotides align to TRBD2. Germline CDR1 GTSNPN, CDR2 SVGIG (reference sequence). V lost 2 bases and J lost 7; bases outside the gene matches: 1. This CDR3 region has 13 residues. CDR3 in amino acids: CAWSLAGGNEQFF. As DNA, the CDR3 is TGTGCCTGGAGTCTAGCGGGGGGTAATGAGCAGTTCTTC.

This chain links TRBV7-2 with TRBJ1-5; D is unclear. The CDR3 is 14 residues long. Trimming took off 1 base at V and 5 bases at J, with 9 bases between the two ends. Per germline, CDR1 SGHTA and CDR2 FQGNSA. CDR3: CASSLVSYDQPQHF. The DNA of the CDR3 is TGTGCCAGCAGCTTAGTGAGCTATGATCAGCCCCAGCATTTT.